The 16 T cell receptor beta chains reported below all come from one sample, sequenced in a study of blood T cell repertoires in COVID-19. Assay used: immunoSEQ multiplex PCR; TCRdb lists only in-frame clones, some missing. The table lists about 180,000 clones, approximately 80% of them singletons. The specimen sequenced was peripheral blood. These receptors originate from a human donor in a cohort sampled during active COVID-19.

V gene TRBV27 combines with J gene TRBJ2-7; 14 nucleotides match TRBD2. The CDR3 extends over 18 amino acids. In germline, CDR1 is MNHEY, CDR2 SMNVEV (reference sequence). With V trimmed by 5 bases and J by 4 bases, 13 bases remained unmatched. CDR3 DNA: TGTGCCAGCAGTCCCGGGACTAGCGGGAGTGAGTCAGTGTACGAGCAGTACTTC. It codes for CASSPGTSGSESVYEQYF.

The J gene is TRBJ2-7, the V gene TRBV5-4, with TRBD2 identical over 7 bases. CDR3 size: 15 residues. From germline, CDR1 is SGHNT and CDR2 YYREEE (reference sequence). After removal of 4 bases from V and 3 bases from J, the junction contained 10 bases not matched to a gene. The CDR3 coding sequence is TGTGCCAGCAGCCAGCCCGGGGCGGGAGTCTACGAGCAGTACTTC. Protein sequence: CASSQPGAGVYEQYF.

The rearrangement joins TRBV4-3 to TRBJ2-3, with D perhaps matching TRBD2 (7 bases). The germline V gene encodes CDR1 LGHNA and CDR2 YSLEER. Trimming stripped 4 bases from V and 3 bases from J, with 11 bases between. This CDR3 contains 14 residues. In DNA, the CDR3 is TGCGCCAGCAGCCCACAGGGAGGGACAGATACGCAGTATTTT. This encodes CASSPQGGTDTQYF.

CDR3 sequence reads: CATSTQREDTQYF. CDR3 DNA: TGTGCCACCAGCACCCAGCGGGAAGATACGCAGTATTTT. This sequence joins TRBV15 and TRBJ2-3, with 7 bases aligning to TRBD2. The CDR3 sequence is 13 residues long. The germline V gene encodes CDR1 LNHNV and CDR2 YYDKDF (reference sequence). The V segment lost 4 bases and the J segment 5 bases; nucleotides outside the gene matches: 3.

The gene calls are TRBV28 and TRBJ2-7, with 9 bases fitting TRBD1. J gave up 3 bases and V 2 bases, and 2 bases lay outside the gene matches. Per the germline V gene, CDR1 is MDHEN and CDR2 is SYDVKM. This CDR3 spans 14 amino acids. CDR3 DNA: TGTGCCAGCAGTTTAATGGGACAGGGCTACGAGCAGTACTTC. This gives the protein CASSLMGQGYEQYF.

The rearrangement joins TRBV3-1 (or the pseudogene TRBV3-2) to TRBJ2-7, with D perhaps matching TRBD2 (5 bases). CDR3 length: 16 residues. Germline V gene sequence: CDR1 LGHDT, CDR2 YNNKEL (reference sequence). V was trimmed by 0 bases and J by 3 bases, leaving 15 bases between them. The CDR3 is CASSQDPAVKSYEQYF. DNA for the CDR3: TGTGCCAGCAGCCAAGACCCAGCGGTTAAAAGCTACGAGCAGTACTTC.

V and J are TRBV5-1 and TRBJ2-6; D perhaps matches TRBD2 (5 bases). The CDR3 extends over 18 amino acids. CDR1 SGHRS and CDR2 YFSETQ come from the germline V gene. The V gene lost 0 bases and the J gene lost 7 bases, with 20 bases spanning the gap. As DNA, the CDR3 is TGCGCCAGCAGCTTGGGAGGGAGCCACGGGGTGTTCGCCAACGTCCTGACTTTC. Amino acid sequence: CASSLGGSHGVFANVLTF.

This clone was picked up a small number of times. The chain couples TRBV7-9 to TRBJ1-2; 7 nucleotides match TRBD1. CDR3 length: 13 amino acids. With V trimmed by 5 bases and J by 7 bases, 7 bases remained unmatched. In germline, CDR1 is SEHNR, CDR2 FQNEAQ (reference sequence). The CDR3 is CASSPQQGFGYTF. CDR3 DNA sequence: TGTGCCAGCAGCCCTCAACAGGGGTTTGGCTACACCTTC.

The chain carries TRBV19 and TRBJ2-2, with TRBD2 matching over 14 bases. Germline lookup yields CDR1 LNHDA and CDR2 SQIVND (reference sequence). This CDR3 has 15 residues. V was clipped by 7 bases and J by 5 bases; unmatched bases: 3. The CDR3 here is CASTGTSGRTGELFF. The CDR3 DNA sequence: TGTGCCAGTACCGGGACTAGCGGGAGAACCGGGGAGCTGTTTTTT.

V usage is TRBV25-1 and J usage is TRBJ1-1; D is possibly TRBD1 (6 bases). CDR3 length: 15 residues. V lost 1 base and J lost 7, with 16 bases in between. Germline loops: CDR1 MGHDK, CDR2 SYGVNS. CDR3 residues: CASSEWGGLGVEAFF. The DNA of the CDR3 is TGTGCCAGCAGTGAATGGGGGGGGCTGGGGGTTGAAGCTTTCTTT.

The chain combines TRBV4-1 with TRBJ1-3; TRBD1 aligns across 11 bases. J lost 4 bases, V lost 4 bases, and 15 bases had no gene match. Germline CDR1 reads MGHRA; CDR2 reads YSYEKL. CDR3 length: 19 amino acids. For the CDR3, the DNA is TGCGCCAGCAGCCCCCGGGCCGGAGGACAGGGGGCGCGAGGAAACACCATATATTTT. Residues: CASSPRAGGQGARGNTIYF.

V usage is TRBV7-2 and J usage is TRBJ1-1; 8 bases align to TRBD1. The CDR3 has 15 residues. J gave up 4 bases and V 5 bases, and 9 bases lay outside the gene matches. Germline-derived CDR1 and CDR2 are SGHTA and FQGNSA. In nucleotides, the CDR3 is TGTGCCAGCAGCCCGAGGACAGGGTCGGGCACTGAAGCTTTCTTT. Its protein is CASSPRTGSGTEAFF.

As DNA, the CDR3 is TGTGCCGCGAGGGCCCTCGCGAACACTGAAGCTTTCTTT. Amino acid sequence: CAARALANTEAFF. V gene TRBV12-3 or TRBV12-4 combines with J gene TRBJ1-1; D unresolved. The CDR3 loop spans 13 amino acids. The V and J ends lost 11 bases and 1 base respectively, with 14 bases between them.

The chain carries TRBV7-8 and TRBJ2-7; D may be TRBD2 (6 bases). The germline V and J ends were trimmed by 5 bases and 3 bases, with 17 bases remaining between them. CDR1 is SGHVS and CDR2 is FQNEAQ in the germline V gene. The CDR3 contains 15 residues. The CDR3 loop is CASSPGTRGSYEQYF. CDR3 in DNA: TGTGCCAGCAGCCCGGGGACCCGGGGGAGCTACGAGCAGTACTTC.

This chain connects TRBV7-9 to TRBJ1-3; D might be TRBD1 (5 bases). The CDR3 consists of 17 residues. Trimming shortened V by 1 base and J by 4 bases, and 17 bases separated the two germline ends. CDR1 and CDR2 (germline): SEHNR, FQNEAQ (reference sequence). The CDR3 DNA reads as TGTGCCAGCAGCTTAGTGGAGCGGGACCCATGGGGAAACACCATATATTTT. It is translated as CASSLVERDPWGNTIYF.

V and J are TRBV6-5 and TRBJ1-2; 10 bases are shared with TRBD1. This CDR3 spans 15 amino acids. Germline values: CDR1 MNHEY, CDR2 SVGAGI. V was pared by 6 bases and J by 2 bases, with 6 bases of the junction left unmatched. The DNA of the CDR3 is TGTGCCAGCAGGTACGGGACAGGGGCGAACTATGGCTACACCTTC. This gives the protein CASRYGTGANYGYTF.